Below are 21 T cell receptor beta chains sequenced from a single sample in a study of blood T cell repertoires in COVID-19. TCRdb's table, derived via immunoSEQ multiplex PCR, lists solely in-frame clones and lacks some. The table has a few hundred thousand clones, around nine tenths seen once. Sequencing was carried out using PBMCs or T cells enriched from blood (not recorded which). These TCRs come from a woman aged 45-60 years who had recovered from COVID-19.

The rearrangement joins TRBV29-1 to TRBJ1-4; no definite D call. Germline lookup yields CDR1 SQVTM and CDR2 ANQGSEA. This CDR3 comprises 14 residues. V lost 2 bases and J 4 bases, leaving 11 bases between the germline ends. The CDR3 region is CSVELAGSNEKLFF. The CDR3 coding sequence is TGCAGCGTTGAATTGGCCGGGAGTAATGAAAAACTGTTTTTT.

DNA of the CDR3: TGTGCCAGCAGTGAACCGCTAGCTGCGAACTACGAGCAGTACTTC. It translates to CASSEPLAANYEQYF. V gene TRBV6-1 combines with J gene TRBJ2-7, with a tentative D call TRBD2 (5 bases). The CDR3 is 15 amino acids. Germline V gene sequence: CDR1 MNHNS, CDR2 SASEGT. Trimming shortened V by 2 bases and J by 3 bases, and 14 bases separated the two germline ends.

The chain couples TRBV6-5 to TRBJ2-5; possibly TRBD2 for D (6 bases). V was cut by 6 bases and J by 1 base, with 12 bases left in between. This CDR3 has 14 residues. Germline loops: CDR1 MNHEY, CDR2 SVGAGI. The CDR3 protein is CASSPRGSQETQYF. The CDR3 DNA reads as TGTGCCAGCAGCCCCCGGGGGTCCCAAGAGACCCAGTACTTC.

The chain links TRBV5-4 to TRBJ2-7, with 9 bases that match TRBD1. The CDR3 contains 13 residues. From germline, CDR1 is SGHNT and CDR2 YYREEE (reference sequence). The junction had 5 bases not matched to a gene; V was cut back by 5 bases and J by 5 bases. CDR3 protein: CASSGTGIDEQYF. The CDR3 DNA reads TGTGCCAGCAGTGGGACAGGGATCGACGAGCAGTACTTC.

The chain recombines TRBV21-1 with TRBJ1-5; the table's D call, TRBD1, has no DNA check behind it. TRBV21-1 counts as a pseudogene. This CDR3 has 15 residues. Here the CDR3 reads CASSKETGVNQPQHF. The CDR3 DNA is TGTGCCAGCAGCAAGGAGACAGGGGTCAATCAGCCCCAGCATTTT.

V usage is TRBV12-3 or TRBV12-4 and J usage is TRBJ1-5; TRBD1 is a possible D gene (6 bases). The CDR3 contains 13 residues. Trimming removed 5 bases at V and 2 bases at J, with 7 bases between. The CDR3 spells CASSRTGNQPQHF. The CDR3 DNA is TGTGCCAGCAGTCGGACAGGCAATCAGCCCCAGCATTTT.

This sequence joins TRBV18 and TRBJ2-7; D remains unclear. Germline V gene data show CDR1 as KGHSH and CDR2 as LQKENI. This CDR3 comprises 14 residues. V shed 3 bases and J shed 0 bases, with 9 bases lying between them. CDR3 sequence (DNA): TGTGCCAGCTCACCGGGCCGTAGCTCCTACGAGCAGTACTTC. It translates to CASSPGRSSYEQYF.

This clone appeared a single time. V is TRBV27 and J is TRBJ1-1, with D maybe TRBD1 (5 bases). V lost 5 bases, J lost 7 bases, and 17 bases lay in between. This CDR3 spans 14 amino acids. The V gene's germline CDR1 is MNHEY and CDR2 SMNVEV (reference sequence). CDR3 DNA sequence: TGTGCCAGCAGTCCCTACGGGGGGGGGATTGAAGCTTTCTTT. Translated: CASSPYGGGIEAFF.

This clone was detected once. V is TRBV30 and J is TRBJ1-4; no clear D. CDR3 length: 16 amino acids. Looked up from germline, CDR1 is GTSNPN and CDR2 is SVGIG (reference sequence). The germline V and J ends were trimmed by 0 bases and 0 bases, with 11 bases remaining between them. The CDR3: CAWSVQMLSTNEKLFF. The CDR3 DNA reads TGTGCCTGGAGTGTGCAGATGCTTTCAACTAATGAAAAACTGTTTTTT. Complete variable domain (other parts from reference TRBV30 and TRBJ1-4): SQTIHQWPATLVQPVGSPLSLECTVEGTSNPNLYWYRQAAGRGLQLLFYSVGIGQISSEVPQNLSASRPQDRQFILSSKKLLLSDSGFYLCAWSVQMLSTNEKLFFGSGTQLSVL.

The CDR3 loop reads CASSQVKRRVETQYF. The CDR3 region has the DNA TGTGCCAGCAGCCAAGTTAAGCGGCGAGTAGAGACCCAGTACTTC. The V gene is TRBV3-1 (or the pseudogene TRBV3-2), the J gene TRBJ2-5, with D tentatively TRBD2 (5 bases). Trimming took off 1 base at V and 4 bases at J, with 13 bases between the two ends. Germline V gene lookup returns CDR1 LGHDT and CDR2 YNNKEL (reference sequence). This CDR3 region has 15 residues.

The chain employs TRBV25-1 and TRBJ1-1; no clear D gene. CDR3 length: 15 amino acids. Germline lookup yields CDR1 MGHDK and CDR2 SYGVNS. V was shortened by 3 bases and J by 3 bases, with 14 bases between the two germline ends. The CDR3 region has the DNA TGTGCCAGCAGTGACAAGCCCCTTCGGGACACTGAAGCTTTCTTT. As protein: CASSDKPLRDTEAFF.

This clone occurred a few times. This rearrangement joins TRBV7-9 to TRBJ2-3; D is possibly TRBD2 (7 bases). The V end was cut by 1 base, the J end by 3 bases, with 11 bases between. The CDR3 has 15 residues. Germline loops: CDR1 SEHNR, CDR2 FQNEAQ (reference sequence). CDR3 coding DNA: TGTGCCAGCAGCTTAGGGGGGGGCGTTACAGATACGCAGTATTTT. It encodes CASSLGGGVTDTQYF. The whole variable domain, filled in from reference TRBV7-9 and TRBJ2-3, reads DTGVSQNPRHKITKRGQNVTFRCDPISEHNRLYWYRQTLGQGPEFLTYFQNEAQLEKSRLLSDRFSAERPKGSFSTLEIQRTEQGDSAMYLCASSLGGGVTDTQYFGPGTRLTVL.

The chain recombines TRBV2 with TRBJ1-5, with D uncertain. The CDR3 is 12 residues long. In germline, CDR1 is SNHLY, CDR2 FYNNEI. V was trimmed by 8 bases and J by 15 bases, leaving 20 bases between them. The CDR3 spells CASAQVVGSGHF. The CDR3 DNA reads TGTGCCAGCGCCCAGGTTGTGGGCTCCGGGCATTTT.

The CDR3 is CASSEAGAASYGYTF. The CDR3 bases are TGTGCCAGCAGTGAGGCTGGTGCCGCCTCCTATGGCTACACCTTC. This chain connects TRBV2 to TRBJ1-2; D remains ambiguous. V lost 3 bases to trimming and J lost 4 bases, with 15 bases between them. The germline V gene encodes CDR1 SNHLY and CDR2 FYNNEI. This CDR3 region has 15 residues.

This chain uses TRBV29-1 with TRBJ1-2; weak D call: TRBD1 (6 bases). Germline assignment: CDR1 SQVTM and CDR2 ANQGSEA. Trimming removed 6 bases at V and 4 bases at J, with 15 bases between. The CDR3 sequence is 13 residues long. CDR3 sequence (DNA): TGCAGCGTCTCCGGGACACCTTCCTATGGCTACACCTTC. As protein: CSVSGTPSYGYTF.

This sequence joins TRBV11-2 and TRBJ1-2; 9 bases align to TRBD1. Germline assignment: CDR1 SGHAT and CDR2 FQNNGV. V gave up 5 bases and J gave up 8 bases; unmatched junction bases: 12. The CDR3 length is 15 residues. The CDR3 DNA sequence: TGTGCCAGCAGCATCACAGGGGGCGCGGTCGAGGGCTACACCTTC. Translation: CASSITGGAVEGYTF.

V is TRBV14 and J is TRBJ2-2; 9 bases map to TRBD1. CDR1 and CDR2 from the germline V gene are SGHDN and FVKESK. The CDR3 is 16 amino acids. With 3 bases clipped from V and 4 bases from J, the junction kept 6 bases outside the gene matches. The CDR3 nucleotides read TGTGCCAGCAGCCACCGACAGGGGGTAGGCACCGGGGAGCTGTTTTTT. This gives the protein CASSHRQGVGTGELFF.

CDR3 nucleotide sequence: TGTGCCACCAATCGGGGAGGCAATCAGCCCCAGCATTTT. This encodes CATNRGGNQPQHF. The V call is TRBV19, the J call TRBJ1-5; D not resolved. Germline V gene lookup returns CDR1 LNHDA and CDR2 SQIVND (reference sequence). This CDR3 spans 13 amino acids. The V end was cut by 10 bases, the J end by 2 bases, with 12 bases between.

This clone was seen a single time. The chain recombines TRBV10-3 with TRBJ2-1; TRBD1 matches 8 bases. The CDR3 covers 15 residues. The J segment lost 8 bases and the V segment lost 3 bases, leaving 9 bases of the junction unmatched. Germline-derived CDR1 and CDR2 are ENHRY and SYGVKD. The CDR3 DNA reads as TGTGCCATCAGTGACCTGGGGCAGGGGGCCTATGAGCAGTTCTTC. Translated: CAISDLGQGAYEQFF.

This sequence joins TRBV3-1 (or the pseudogene TRBV3-2) and TRBJ1-3; possibly TRBD1 for D (5 bases). There are 14 residues in the CDR3. V was pared by 1 base and J by 4 bases, with 8 bases between. Per the germline V gene, CDR1 is LGHDT and CDR2 is YNNKEL (reference sequence). For the CDR3, the DNA is TGTGCCAGCAGCCAAGTGGGGCAGGGAAACACCATATATTTT. Translated: CASSQVGQGNTIYF.

The rearrangement joins TRBV7-8 to TRBJ1-2; D is undetermined. The V gene's germline CDR1 is SGHVS and CDR2 FQNEAQ. The CDR3 is made up of 15 amino acids. The germline V and J ends were trimmed by 1 base and 0 bases, with 9 bases remaining between them. The CDR3 DNA is TGTGCCAGCAGCTTAGGTACAGTAGCTAACTATGGCTACACCTTC. Translating gives CASSLGTVANYGYTF. The whole variable domain, remainder taken from reference TRBV7-8 and TRBJ1-2, is GAGVSQSPRYKVAKRGQDVALRCDPISGHVSLFWYQQALGQGPEFLTYFQNEAQLDKSGLPSDRFFAERPEGSVSTLKIQRTQQEDSAVYLCASSLGTVANYGYTFGSGTRLTVV.